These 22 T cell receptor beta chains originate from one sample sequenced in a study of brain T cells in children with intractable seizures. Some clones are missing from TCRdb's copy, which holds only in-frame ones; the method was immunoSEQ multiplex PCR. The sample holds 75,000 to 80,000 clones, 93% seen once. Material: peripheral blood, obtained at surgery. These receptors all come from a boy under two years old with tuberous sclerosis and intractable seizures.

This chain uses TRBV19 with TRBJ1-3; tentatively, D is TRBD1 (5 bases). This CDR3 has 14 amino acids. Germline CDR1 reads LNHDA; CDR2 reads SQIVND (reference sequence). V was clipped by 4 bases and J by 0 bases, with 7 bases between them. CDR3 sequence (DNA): TGTGCCAGTAGTACAGGGTTCTCTGGAAACACCATATATTTT. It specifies CASSTGFSGNTIYF.

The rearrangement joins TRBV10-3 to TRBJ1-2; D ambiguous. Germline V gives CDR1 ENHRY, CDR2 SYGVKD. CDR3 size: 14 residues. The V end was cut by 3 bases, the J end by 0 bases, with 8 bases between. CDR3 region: CAISDRGPNYGYTF. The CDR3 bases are TGTGCCATCAGTGATAGAGGGCCTAACTATGGCTACACCTTC.

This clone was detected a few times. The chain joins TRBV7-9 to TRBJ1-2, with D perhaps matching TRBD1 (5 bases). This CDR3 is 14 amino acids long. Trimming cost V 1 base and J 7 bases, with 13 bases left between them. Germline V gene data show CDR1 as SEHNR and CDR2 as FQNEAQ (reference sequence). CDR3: CASSLGAGRAGYTF. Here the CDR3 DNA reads TGTGCCAGCAGCTTAGGGGCTGGCAGGGCTGGCTACACCTTC.

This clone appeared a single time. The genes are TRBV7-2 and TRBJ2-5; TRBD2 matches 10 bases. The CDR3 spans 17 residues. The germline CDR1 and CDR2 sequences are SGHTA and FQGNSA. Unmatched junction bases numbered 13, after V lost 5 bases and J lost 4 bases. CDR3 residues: CASSPLAGLARSETQYF. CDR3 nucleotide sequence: TGTGCCAGCAGCCCCCTAGCGGGACTAGCGCGCTCAGAGACCCAGTACTTC. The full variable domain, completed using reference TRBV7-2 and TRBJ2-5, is GAGVSQSPSNKVTEKGKDVELRCDPISGHTALYWYRQSLGQGLEFLIYFQGNSAPDKSGLPSDRFSAERTGGSVSTLTIQRTQQEDSAVYLCASSPLAGLARSETQYFGPGTRLLVL.

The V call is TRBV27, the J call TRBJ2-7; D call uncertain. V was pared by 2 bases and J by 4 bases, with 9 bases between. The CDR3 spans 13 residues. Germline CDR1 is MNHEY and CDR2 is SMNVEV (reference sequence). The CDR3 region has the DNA TGTGCCAGCAGTTTACGTCAGGAATACGAGCAGTACTTC. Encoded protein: CASSLRQEYEQYF.

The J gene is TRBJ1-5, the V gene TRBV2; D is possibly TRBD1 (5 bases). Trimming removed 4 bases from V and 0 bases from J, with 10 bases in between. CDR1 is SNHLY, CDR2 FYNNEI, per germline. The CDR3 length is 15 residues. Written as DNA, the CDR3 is TGTGCCAGCAGTGGGGACGGCCTTAGCAATCAGCCCCAGCATTTT. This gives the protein CASSGDGLSNQPQHF.

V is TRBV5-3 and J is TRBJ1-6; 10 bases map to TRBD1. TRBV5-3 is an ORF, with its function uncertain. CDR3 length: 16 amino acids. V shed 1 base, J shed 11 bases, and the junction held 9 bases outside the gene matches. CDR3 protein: CARSLKWDRGTPPLHF. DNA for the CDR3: TGTGCCAGAAGCTTGAAATGGGACAGGGGAACACCACCCCTCCACTTT.

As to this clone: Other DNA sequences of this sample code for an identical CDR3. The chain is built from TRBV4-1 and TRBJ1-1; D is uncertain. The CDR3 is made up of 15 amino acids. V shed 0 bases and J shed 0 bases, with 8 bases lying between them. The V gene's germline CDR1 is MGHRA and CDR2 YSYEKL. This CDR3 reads CASSQDPSMNTEAFF. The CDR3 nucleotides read TGCGCCAGCAGCCAAGATCCCAGCATGAACACTGAAGCTTTCTTT.

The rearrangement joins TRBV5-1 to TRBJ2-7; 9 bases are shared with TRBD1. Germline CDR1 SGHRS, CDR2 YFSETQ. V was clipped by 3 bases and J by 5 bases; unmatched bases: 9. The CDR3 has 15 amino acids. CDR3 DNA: TGCGCCAGCAGCTCGCAGACAGGGGGTTTAAACGAGCAGTACTTC. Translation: CASSSQTGGLNEQYF.

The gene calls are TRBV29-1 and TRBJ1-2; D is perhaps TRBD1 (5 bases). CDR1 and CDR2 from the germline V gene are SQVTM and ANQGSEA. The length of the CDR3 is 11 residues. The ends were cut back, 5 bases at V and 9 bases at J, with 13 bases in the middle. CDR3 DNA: TGCAGCGTTTGGGGGGATTTAAGCTACACCTTC. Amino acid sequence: CSVWGDLSYTF.

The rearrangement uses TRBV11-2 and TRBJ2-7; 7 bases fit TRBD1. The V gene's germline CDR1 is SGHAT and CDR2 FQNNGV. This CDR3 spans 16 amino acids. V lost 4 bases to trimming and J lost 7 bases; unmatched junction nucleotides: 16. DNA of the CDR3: TGTGCCAGCAGCTCAATACAGGGGAGACGGATCGGAGAGCAGTACTTC. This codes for CASSSIQGRRIGEQYF.

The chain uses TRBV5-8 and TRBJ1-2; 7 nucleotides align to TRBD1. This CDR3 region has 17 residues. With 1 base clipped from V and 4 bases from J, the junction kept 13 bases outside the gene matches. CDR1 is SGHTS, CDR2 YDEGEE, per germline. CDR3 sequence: CASSLRDRDLLSYGYTF. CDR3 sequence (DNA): TGTGCCAGCAGCTTGAGAGACAGGGACCTGCTTAGCTATGGCTACACCTTC.

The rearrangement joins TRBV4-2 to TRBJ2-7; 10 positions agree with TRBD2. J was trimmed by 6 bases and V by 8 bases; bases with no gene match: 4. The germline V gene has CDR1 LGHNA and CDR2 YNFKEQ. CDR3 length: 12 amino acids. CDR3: CASHPSGSEQYF. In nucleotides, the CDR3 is TGTGCCAGCCACCCTAGCGGGAGCGAGCAGTACTTC.

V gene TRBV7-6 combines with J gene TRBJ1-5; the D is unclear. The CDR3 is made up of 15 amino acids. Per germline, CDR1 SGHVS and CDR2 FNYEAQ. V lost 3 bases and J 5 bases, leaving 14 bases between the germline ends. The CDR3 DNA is TGTGCCAGCAGCTTTAGTGAGGGTACGGATCAGCCCCAGCATTTT. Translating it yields CASSFSEGTDQPQHF.

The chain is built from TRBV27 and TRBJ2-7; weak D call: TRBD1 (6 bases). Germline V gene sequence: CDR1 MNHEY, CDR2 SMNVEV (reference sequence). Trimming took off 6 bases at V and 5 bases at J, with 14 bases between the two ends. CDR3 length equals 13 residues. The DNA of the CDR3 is TGTGCCAGCAGCCTTGGACAGCTCGACGAGCAGTACTTC. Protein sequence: CASSLGQLDEQYF.

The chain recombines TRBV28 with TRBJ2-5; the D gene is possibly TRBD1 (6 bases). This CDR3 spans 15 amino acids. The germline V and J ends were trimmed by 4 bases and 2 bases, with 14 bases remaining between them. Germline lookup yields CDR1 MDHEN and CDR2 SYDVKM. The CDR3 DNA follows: TGTGCCAGCAGTTCCCCACAGGGAATTCAAGAGACCCAGTACTTC. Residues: CASSSPQGIQETQYF.

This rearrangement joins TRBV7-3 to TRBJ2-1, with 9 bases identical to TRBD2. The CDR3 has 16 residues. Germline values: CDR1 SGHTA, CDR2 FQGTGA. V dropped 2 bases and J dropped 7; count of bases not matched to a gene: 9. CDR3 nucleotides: TGTGCCAGCAGCTTATCTGGGCGGGGGGGCCAGAATGAGCAGTTCTTC. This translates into CASSLSGRGGQNEQFF. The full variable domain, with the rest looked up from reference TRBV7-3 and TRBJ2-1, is GAGVSQTPSNKVTEKGKYVELRCDPISGHTALYWYRQSLGQGPEFLIYFQGTGAADDSGLPNDRFFAVRPEGSVSTLKIQRTERGDSAVYLCASSLSGRGGQNEQFFGPGTRLTVL.

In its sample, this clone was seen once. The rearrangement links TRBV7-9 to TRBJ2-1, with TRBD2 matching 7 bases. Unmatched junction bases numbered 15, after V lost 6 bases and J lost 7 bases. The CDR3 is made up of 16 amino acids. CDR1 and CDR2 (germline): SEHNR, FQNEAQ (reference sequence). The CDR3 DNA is TGTGCCAGCAGTCTCCCCGACGGGAGGCCTCGGAATGAGCAGTTCTTC. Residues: CASSLPDGRPRNEQFF.

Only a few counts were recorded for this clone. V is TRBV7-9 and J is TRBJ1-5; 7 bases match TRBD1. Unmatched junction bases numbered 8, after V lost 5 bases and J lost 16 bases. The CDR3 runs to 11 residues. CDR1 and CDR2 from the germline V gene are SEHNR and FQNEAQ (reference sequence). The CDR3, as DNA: TGTGCCAGCAGCAAAGGGGGCCGGGAACATTTT. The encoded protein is CASSKGGREHF.

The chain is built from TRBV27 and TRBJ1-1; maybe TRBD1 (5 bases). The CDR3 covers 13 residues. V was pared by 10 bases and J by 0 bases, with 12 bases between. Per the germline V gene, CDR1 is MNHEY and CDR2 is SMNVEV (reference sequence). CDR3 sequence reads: CATQQDMNTEAFF. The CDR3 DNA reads TGTGCCACACAACAGGATATGAACACTGAAGCTTTCTTT.

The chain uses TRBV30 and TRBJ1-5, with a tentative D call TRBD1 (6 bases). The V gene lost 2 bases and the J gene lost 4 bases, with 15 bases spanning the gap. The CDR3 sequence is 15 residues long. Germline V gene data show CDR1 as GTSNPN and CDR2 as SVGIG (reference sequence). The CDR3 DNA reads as TGTGCCTGGAGTCCCAGAGGGGGGCGGAATCAGCCCCAGCATTTT. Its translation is CAWSPRGGRNQPQHF.

The CDR3 DNA reads as TGTGCCAGCACCCTAGGGGGCGATACGCAGTATTTT. Amino acid sequence: CASTLGGDTQYF. V usage is TRBV28 and J usage is TRBJ2-3; TRBD1 agrees at 7 bases. The CDR3 is 12 amino acids. Germline lookup yields CDR1 MDHEN and CDR2 SYDVKM. The V segment lost 7 bases and the J segment 6 bases; nucleotides outside the gene matches: 4.